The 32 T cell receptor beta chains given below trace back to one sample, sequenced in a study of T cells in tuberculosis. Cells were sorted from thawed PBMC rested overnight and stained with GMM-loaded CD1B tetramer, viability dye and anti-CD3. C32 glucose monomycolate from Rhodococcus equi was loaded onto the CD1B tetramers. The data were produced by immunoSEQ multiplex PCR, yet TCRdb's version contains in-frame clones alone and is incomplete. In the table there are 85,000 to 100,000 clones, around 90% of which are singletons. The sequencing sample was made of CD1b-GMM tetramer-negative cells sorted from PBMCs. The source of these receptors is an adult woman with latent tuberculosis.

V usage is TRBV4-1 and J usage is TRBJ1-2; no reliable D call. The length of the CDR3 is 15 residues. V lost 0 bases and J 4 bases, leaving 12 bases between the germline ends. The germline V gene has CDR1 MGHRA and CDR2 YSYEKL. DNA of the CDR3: TGCGCCAGCAGCCAAGACCCCACAGTGGCCTATGGCTACACCTTC. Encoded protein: CASSQDPTVAYGYTF.

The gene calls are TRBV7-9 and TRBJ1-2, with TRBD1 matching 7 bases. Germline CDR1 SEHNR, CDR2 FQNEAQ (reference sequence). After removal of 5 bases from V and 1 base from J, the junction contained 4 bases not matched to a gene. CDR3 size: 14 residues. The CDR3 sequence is CASSLGQINYGYTF. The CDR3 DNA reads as TGTGCCAGCAGCCTGGGACAGATTAACTATGGCTACACCTTC.

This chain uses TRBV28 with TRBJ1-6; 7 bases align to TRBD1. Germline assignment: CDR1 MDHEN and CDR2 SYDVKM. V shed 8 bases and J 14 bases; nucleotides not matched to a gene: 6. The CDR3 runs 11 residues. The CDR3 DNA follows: TGTGCCAGCTACCAACAGGGGTCCCTCCACTTT. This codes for CASYQQGSLHF.

The CDR3 region has the DNA TGTGCCAGCAGCAAAGATCGAGACAGCGAAACTCCCTGCTATGGCTACACCTTC. It is translated as CASSKDRDSETPCYGYTF. The chain employs TRBV21-1 and TRBJ1-2; the D call of TRBD1 is as the table states it, not checked on the DNA. TRBV21-1 is shown as a pseudogene. The CDR3 sequence is 18 residues long.

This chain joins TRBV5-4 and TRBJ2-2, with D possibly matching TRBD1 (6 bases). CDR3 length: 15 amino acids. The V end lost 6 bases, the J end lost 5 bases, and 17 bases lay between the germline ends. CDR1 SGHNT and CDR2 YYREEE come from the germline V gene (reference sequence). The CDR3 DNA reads TGTGCCAGCACCCCACCAGGGGCGGGTACCGGGGAGCTGTTTTTT. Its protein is CASTPPGAGTGELFF.

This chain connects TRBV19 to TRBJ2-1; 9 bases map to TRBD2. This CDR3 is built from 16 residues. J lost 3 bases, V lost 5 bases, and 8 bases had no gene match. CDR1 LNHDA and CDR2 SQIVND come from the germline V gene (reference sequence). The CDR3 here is CASSLIAGARYNEQFF. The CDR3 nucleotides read TGTGCCAGTAGTCTCATAGCGGGGGCCCGCTACAATGAGCAGTTCTTC.

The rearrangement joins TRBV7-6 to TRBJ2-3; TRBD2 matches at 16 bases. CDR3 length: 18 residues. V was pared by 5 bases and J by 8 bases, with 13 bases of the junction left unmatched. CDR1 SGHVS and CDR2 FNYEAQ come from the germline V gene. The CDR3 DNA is TGTGCCAGCAGCCCATCCGGGACTAGCGGGGGGGCTTTGGGTACGCAGTATTTT. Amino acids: CASSPSGTSGGALGTQYF.

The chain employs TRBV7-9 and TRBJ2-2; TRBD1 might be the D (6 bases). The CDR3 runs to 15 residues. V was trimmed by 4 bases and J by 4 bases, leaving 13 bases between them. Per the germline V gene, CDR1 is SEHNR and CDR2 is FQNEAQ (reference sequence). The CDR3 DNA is TGTGCCAGCAGCTCCCTTACAGGGTTCACCGGGGAGCTGTTTTTT. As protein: CASSSLTGFTGELFF.

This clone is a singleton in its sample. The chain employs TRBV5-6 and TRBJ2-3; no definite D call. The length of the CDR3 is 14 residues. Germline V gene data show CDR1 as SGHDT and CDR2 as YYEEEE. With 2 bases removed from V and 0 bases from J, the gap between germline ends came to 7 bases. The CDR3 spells CASSFPTSTDTQYF. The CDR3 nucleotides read TGTGCCAGCAGCTTCCCGACTAGCACAGATACGCAGTATTTT.

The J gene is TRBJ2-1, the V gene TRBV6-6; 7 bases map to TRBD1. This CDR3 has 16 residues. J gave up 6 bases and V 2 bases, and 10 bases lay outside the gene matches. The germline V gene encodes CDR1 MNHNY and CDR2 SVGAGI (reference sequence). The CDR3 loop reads CASSYPTGVVGNEQFF. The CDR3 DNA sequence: TGTGCCAGCAGTTACCCTACAGGGGTAGTGGGCAATGAGCAGTTCTTC.

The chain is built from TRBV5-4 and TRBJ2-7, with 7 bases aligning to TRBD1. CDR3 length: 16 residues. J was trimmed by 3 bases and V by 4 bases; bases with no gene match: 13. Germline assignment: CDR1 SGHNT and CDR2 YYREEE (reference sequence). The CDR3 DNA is TGTGCCAGCAGCAGTATAGGGGCAGGGGGTTACTACGAGCAGTACTTC. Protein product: CASSSIGAGGYYEQYF.

DNA of the CDR3: TGTGCCAGCAGCGTAGTGGGCAGGGGGAGCACCGGGGAGCTGTTTTTT. Encoded protein: CASSVVGRGSTGELFF. This rearrangement joins TRBV9 to TRBJ2-2; 7 bases are a match to TRBD1. J lost 4 bases, V lost 0 bases, and 6 bases had no gene match. This CDR3 has 16 amino acids. In germline, CDR1 is SGDLS, CDR2 YYNGEE.

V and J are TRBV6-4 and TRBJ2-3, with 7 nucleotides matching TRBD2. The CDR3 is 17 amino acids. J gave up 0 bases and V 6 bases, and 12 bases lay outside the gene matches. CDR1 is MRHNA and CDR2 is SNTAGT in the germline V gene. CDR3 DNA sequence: TGTGCCAGCAGCTCGCATTCGGGGGGTTCTAGCACAGATACGCAGTATTTT. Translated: CASSSHSGGSSTDTQYF.

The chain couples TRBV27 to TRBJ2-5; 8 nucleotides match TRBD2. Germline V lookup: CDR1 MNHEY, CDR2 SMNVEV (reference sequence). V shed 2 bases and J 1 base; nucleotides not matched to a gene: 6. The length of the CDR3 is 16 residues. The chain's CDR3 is CASSLRGGLGQETQYF. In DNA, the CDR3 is TGTGCCAGCAGTTTACGGGGGGGGTTGGGCCAAGAGACCCAGTACTTC.

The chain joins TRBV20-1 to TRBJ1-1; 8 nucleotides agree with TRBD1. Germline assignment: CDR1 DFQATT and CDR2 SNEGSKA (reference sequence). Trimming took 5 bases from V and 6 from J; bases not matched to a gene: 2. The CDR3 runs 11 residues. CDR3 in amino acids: CSAWGQAEAFF. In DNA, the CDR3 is TGCAGTGCTTGGGGACAGGCTGAAGCTTTCTTT.

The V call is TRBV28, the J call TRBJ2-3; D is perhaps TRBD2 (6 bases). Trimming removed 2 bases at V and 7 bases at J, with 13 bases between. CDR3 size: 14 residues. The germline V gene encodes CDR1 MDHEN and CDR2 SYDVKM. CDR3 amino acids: CASSLAGYLNTQYF. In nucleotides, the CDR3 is TGTGCCAGCAGTTTAGCGGGGTACTTAAATACGCAGTATTTT.

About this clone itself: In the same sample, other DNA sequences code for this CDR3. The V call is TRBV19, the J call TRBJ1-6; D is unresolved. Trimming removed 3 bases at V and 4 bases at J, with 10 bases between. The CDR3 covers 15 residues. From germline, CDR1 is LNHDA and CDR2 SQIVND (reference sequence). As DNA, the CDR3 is TGTGCCAGTAGTATCCGGGATTCTTATAATTCACCCCTCCACTTT. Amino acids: CASSIRDSYNSPLHF.

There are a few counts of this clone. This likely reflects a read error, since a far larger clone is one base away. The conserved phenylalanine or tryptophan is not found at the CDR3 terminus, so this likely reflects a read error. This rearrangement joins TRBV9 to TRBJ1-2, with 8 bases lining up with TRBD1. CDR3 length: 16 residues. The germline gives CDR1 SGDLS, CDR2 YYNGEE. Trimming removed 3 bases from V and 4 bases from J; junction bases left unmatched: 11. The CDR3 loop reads CASSATPKQGGYGYTY. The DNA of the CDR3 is TGTGCCAGCAGCGCTACCCCCAAACAGGGGGGCTATGGCTACACCTAC.

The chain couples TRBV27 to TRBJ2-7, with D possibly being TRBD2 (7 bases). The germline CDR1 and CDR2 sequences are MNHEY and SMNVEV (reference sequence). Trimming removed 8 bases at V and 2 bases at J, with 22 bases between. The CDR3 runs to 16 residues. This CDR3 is CASGLRPGEGAYEQYF. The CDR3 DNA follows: TGTGCCAGCGGACTCCGCCCCGGGGAGGGGGCCTACGAGCAGTACTTC.

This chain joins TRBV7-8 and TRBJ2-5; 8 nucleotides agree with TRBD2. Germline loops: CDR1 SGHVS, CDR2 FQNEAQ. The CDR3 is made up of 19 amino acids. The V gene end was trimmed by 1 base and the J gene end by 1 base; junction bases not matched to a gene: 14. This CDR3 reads CASSLVQAGATWGQETQYF. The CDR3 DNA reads TGTGCCAGCAGCTTAGTTCAAGCGGGGGCCACCTGGGGCCAAGAGACCCAGTACTTC.

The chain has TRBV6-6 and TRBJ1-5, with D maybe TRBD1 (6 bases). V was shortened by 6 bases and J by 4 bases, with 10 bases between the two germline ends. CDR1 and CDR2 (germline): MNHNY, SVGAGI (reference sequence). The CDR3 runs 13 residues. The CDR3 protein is CASSPDRNQPQHF. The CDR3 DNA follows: TGTGCCAGCAGCCCCGACAGGAATCAGCCCCAGCATTTT.

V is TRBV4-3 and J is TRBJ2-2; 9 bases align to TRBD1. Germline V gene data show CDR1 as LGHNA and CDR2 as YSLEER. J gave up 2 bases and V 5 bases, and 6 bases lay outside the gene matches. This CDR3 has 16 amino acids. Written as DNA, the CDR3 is TGCGCCAGCAGCTACCGACAGGGGGTAAACACCGGGGAGCTGTTTTTT. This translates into CASSYRQGVNTGELFF.

CDR3 protein: CASSPRMVAGGILSTDTQYF. The CDR3 DNA is TGTGCCAGCTCACCACGCATGGTAGCGGGGGGAATACTAAGCACAGATACGCAGTATTTT. V is TRBV18 and J is TRBJ2-3; TRBD2 aligns across 10 bases. The V gene end was trimmed by 1 base and the J gene end by 0 bases; junction bases not matched to a gene: 13. Germline CDR1 and CDR2: KGHSH and LQKENI. The CDR3 extends over 20 amino acids.

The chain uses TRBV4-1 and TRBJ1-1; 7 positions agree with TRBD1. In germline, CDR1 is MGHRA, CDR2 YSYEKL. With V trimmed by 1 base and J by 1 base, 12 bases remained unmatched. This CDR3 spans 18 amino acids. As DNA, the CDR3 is TGCGCCAGCAGCCAAGGGCGACAGGGTGCGCTTCAGAACACTGAAGCTTTCTTT. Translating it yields CASSQGRQGALQNTEAFF.

The CDR3 DNA sequence: TGTGCCAGCAGCTTGGCAGGCACGAACACTGAAGCTTTCTTT. It translates to CASSLAGTNTEAFF. The V and J genes are TRBV7-9 and TRBJ1-1; D gene ambiguous. CDR3 length: 14 residues. Germline V lookup: CDR1 SEHNR, CDR2 FQNEAQ (reference sequence). Trimming stripped 3 bases from V and 1 base from J, with 9 bases between.

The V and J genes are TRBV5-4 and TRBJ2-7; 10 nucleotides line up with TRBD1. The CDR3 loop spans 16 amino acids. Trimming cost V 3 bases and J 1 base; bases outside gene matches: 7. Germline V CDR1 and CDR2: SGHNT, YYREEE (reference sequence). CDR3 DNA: TGTGCCAGCAGCTACCCGGGACAGGGGCTTTCCTACGAGCAGTACTTC. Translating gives CASSYPGQGLSYEQYF.

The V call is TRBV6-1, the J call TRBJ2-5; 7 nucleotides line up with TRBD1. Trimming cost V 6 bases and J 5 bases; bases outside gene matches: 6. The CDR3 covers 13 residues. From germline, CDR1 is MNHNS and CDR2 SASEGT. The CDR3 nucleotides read TGTGCCAGCAGGAGAGGGGGCGGGGAGACCCAGTACTTC. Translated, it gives CASRRGGGETQYF.

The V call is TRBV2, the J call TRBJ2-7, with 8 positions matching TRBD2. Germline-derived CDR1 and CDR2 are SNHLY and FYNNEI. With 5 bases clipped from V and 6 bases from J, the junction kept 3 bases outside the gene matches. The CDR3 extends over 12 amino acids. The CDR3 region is CASSILAGEQYF. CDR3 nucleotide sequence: TGTGCCAGCAGTATTCTAGCGGGCGAGCAGTACTTC.

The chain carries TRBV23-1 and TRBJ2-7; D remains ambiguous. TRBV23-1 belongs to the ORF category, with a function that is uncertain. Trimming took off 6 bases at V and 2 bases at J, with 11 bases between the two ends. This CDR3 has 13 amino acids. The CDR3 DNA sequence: TGCGCCAGCAGGCCGAGAGAAACCTACGAGCAGTACTTC. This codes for CASRPRETYEQYF.

CDR3 residues: CASSQDRQGSYNEQFF. Here the CDR3 DNA reads TGTGCCAGCAGCCAAGATCGGCAGGGTTCCTACAATGAGCAGTTCTTC. V gene TRBV4-2 combines with J gene TRBJ2-1; the D gene is possibly TRBD1 (5 bases). Between the trimmed V and J ends, which lost 0 bases and 1 base, there was a span of 10 bases. Germline assignment: CDR1 LGHNA and CDR2 YNFKEQ. The CDR3 loop spans 16 amino acids.

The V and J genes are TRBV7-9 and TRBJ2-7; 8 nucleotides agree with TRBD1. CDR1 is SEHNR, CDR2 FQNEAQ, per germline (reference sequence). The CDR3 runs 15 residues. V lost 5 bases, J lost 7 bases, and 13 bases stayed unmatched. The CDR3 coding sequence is TGTGCCAGCAGCCGCACCATCAACACAGGGGGTGAGCAGTACTTC. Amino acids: CASSRTINTGGEQYF.

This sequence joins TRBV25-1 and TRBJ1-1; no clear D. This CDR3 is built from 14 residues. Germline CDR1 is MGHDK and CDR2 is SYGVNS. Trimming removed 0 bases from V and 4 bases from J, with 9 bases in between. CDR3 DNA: TGTGCCAGCAGTGAATATGCGGGGAGCACTGAAGCTTTCTTT. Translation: CASSEYAGSTEAFF.